The 20 T cell receptor beta chains in this list originate from one sample, sequenced in a study of CD8 T cells in ankylosing spondylitis. No antigens are known for them. TCRdb fed the 5' RACE reads into MiXCR, producing one record per CDR3 protein. The table shows about 420,000 distinct CDR3 sequences, with 20% to 25% occurring only once. Overall study results and limits: Blood from ankylosing spondylitis patients appeared to carry a characteristic roughly 8-variant TCR beta motif.

The source material was blood, either unsorted or a sorted T cell fraction (not recorded which). The receptors were gathered from a male donor with ankylosing spondylitis.

The gene calls are TRBV15 and TRBJ2-2; 7 positions agree with TRBD2. This CDR3 comprises 16 residues. The V and J ends lost 0 bases and 1 base, in that order; junction bases with no gene match: 2. Germline V gives CDR1 LNHNV, CDR2 YYDKDF (reference sequence). The CDR3 DNA is TGTGCCACCAGCAGAGATCCTAGCGGGAACACCGGGGAGCTGTTTTTT. It specifies CATSRDPSGNTGELFF.

The rearrangement links TRBV20-1 to TRBJ2-7; 10 bases match TRBD1. The CDR3 is made up of 17 amino acids. V shed 1 base, J shed 0 bases, and the junction held 9 bases outside the gene matches. Germline lookup yields CDR1 DFQATT and CDR2 SNEGSKA (reference sequence). The CDR3 bases are TGCAGTGCTAGAGCCCTGATGGGACAGGGGAGCTCCTACGAGCAGTACTTC. This translates into CSARALMGQGSSYEQYF.

The chain couples TRBV7-2 to TRBJ2-5; TRBD1 might be the D (6 bases). Looked up from germline, CDR1 is SGHTA and CDR2 is FQGNSA. The CDR3 runs 14 residues. V gave up 5 bases and J gave up 1 base, with 11 bases separating them. As DNA, the CDR3 is TGTGCCAGCAGCCCAGGACAGACCCAAGAGACCCAGTACTTC. Protein product: CASSPGQTQETQYF.

This clonotype has just a few counts. The rearrangement joins TRBV7-2 to TRBJ2-3; D is ambiguous. V lost 4 bases and J 5 bases, leaving 10 bases between the germline ends. Germline assignment: CDR1 SGHTA and CDR2 FQGNSA. The CDR3 contains 13 residues. For the CDR3, the DNA is TGTGCCAGCAGCTCGGCAGAGTTAGATACGCAGTATTTT. As protein: CASSSAELDTQYF.

This sequence joins TRBV6-1 and TRBJ2-5, with 10 bases fitting TRBD2. V dropped 8 bases and J dropped 4; count of bases not matched to a gene: 10. CDR1 is MNHNS, CDR2 SASEGT, per germline. This CDR3 is built from 15 residues. As DNA, the CDR3 is TGTGCCAGCGGCCTCAGCGGGAGGGCCGCAGAGACCCAGTACTTC. Amino acids: CASGLSGRAAETQYF.

The chain employs TRBV11-2 and TRBJ2-1; D remains unclear. Trimming removed 5 bases at V and 0 bases at J, with 20 bases between. In germline, CDR1 is SGHAT, CDR2 FQNNGV. The CDR3 totals 18 residues. CDR3 sequence (DNA): TGTGCCAGCAGCCTCCGGGCGTCAGCGTCGAGCTCCTACAATGAGCAGTTCTTC. Protein: CASSLRASASSSYNEQFF.

This chain links TRBV20-1 with TRBJ2-7; the D is unclear. The V end lost 8 bases, the J end lost 0 bases, and 8 bases lay between the germline ends. Germline V lookup: CDR1 DFQATT, CDR2 SNEGSKA (reference sequence). The CDR3 runs 11 residues. Here the CDR3 DNA reads TGCAGTTGTCGGAGCTCCTACGAGCAGTACTTC. Translated: CSCRSSYEQYF.

This clonotype came up many times. The chain has TRBV29-1 and TRBJ2-7; 11 bases fit TRBD2. Germline trimming cut 6 bases from V and 2 bases from J; bases unmatched to any gene: 9. The CDR3 has 15 residues. The V gene's germline CDR1 is SQVTM and CDR2 ANQGSEA. CDR3 protein: CSVGIAGGNTYEQYF. The CDR3 nucleotides are TGCAGCGTGGGAATAGCGGGAGGGAATACCTACGAGCAGTACTTC.

V and J are TRBV5-1 and TRBJ2-1; tentatively, D is TRBD1 or TRBD2 (5 bases each). V was cut by 0 bases and J by 0 bases, with 13 bases left in between. Germline V lookup: CDR1 SGHRS, CDR2 YFSETQ. The length of the CDR3 is 17 residues. The CDR3 here is CASSLVSGGSSYNEQFF. As DNA, the CDR3 is TGCGCCAGCAGCTTGGTGTCTGGGGGAAGCTCCTACAATGAGCAGTTCTTC.

This sequence joins TRBV9 and TRBJ1-3; D ambiguous. Trimming took off 4 bases at V and 1 base at J, with 12 bases between the two ends. The CDR3 is made up of 15 amino acids. The germline CDR1 and CDR2 sequences are SGDLS and YYNGEE. The CDR3 DNA reads TGTGCCAGCAGCCCCCGCAGGTTATCTGGAAACACCATATATTTT. As protein: CASSPRRLSGNTIYF.

The chain couples TRBV19 to TRBJ2-3; 9 bases map to TRBD2. The CDR3 covers 15 residues. The J segment lost 3 bases and the V segment lost 3 bases, leaving 4 bases of the junction unmatched. Germline V lookup: CDR1 LNHDA, CDR2 SQIVND (reference sequence). The DNA of the CDR3 is TGTGCCAGTAGTATTGTAGCGGGAGTGACAGATACGCAGTATTTT. Protein sequence: CASSIVAGVTDTQYF.

The V and J genes are TRBV10-3 and TRBJ2-1; D possibly corresponds to TRBD2 (6 bases). Trimming removed 8 bases at V and 6 bases at J, with 11 bases between. CDR3 length: 12 residues. In germline, CDR1 is ENHRY, CDR2 SYGVKD. CDR3 sequence reads: CAIGRTTNEQFF. The CDR3 coding sequence is TGTGCCATCGGCCGGACTACCAATGAGCAGTTCTTC.

A few counts support this clonotype. The CDR3 coding sequence is TGTGCCAGCAGCCCCGGTCGGGCAGCCTTTGAAAAACTGTTTTTT. Translating gives CASSPGRAAFEKLFF. This chain joins TRBV12-3 or TRBV12-4 and TRBJ1-4; D is unresolved. Trimming shortened V by 6 bases and J by 7 bases, and 18 bases separated the two germline ends. This CDR3 has 15 residues.

In nucleotides, the CDR3 is TGTGCCAGCAGTGGGTTTTCATGGAATACTAACTACGAGCAGTACTTC. Translation gives CASSGFSWNTNYEQYF. This chain links TRBV6-1 with TRBJ2-7; D unresolved. The length of the CDR3 is 16 residues. V was cut by 4 bases and J by 3 bases, with 19 bases left in between. Germline CDR1 MNHNS, CDR2 SASEGT.

This clonotype has a handful of counts. V is TRBV29-1 and J is TRBJ2-5, with D perhaps matching TRBD1 (5 bases). V lost 3 bases, J lost 4 bases, and 12 bases lay in between. Per germline, CDR1 SQVTM and CDR2 ANQGSEA. CDR3 length: 13 amino acids. Written as DNA, the CDR3 is TGCAGCGTTGACGGACAAACGGGAGAGACCCAGTACTTC. Amino acid sequence: CSVDGQTGETQYF.

This clonotype came up a few times. This chain uses TRBV5-1 with TRBJ2-3; 8 bases are shared with TRBD1. Unmatched junction bases numbered 7, after V lost 10 bases and J lost 0 bases. CDR1 and CDR2 from the germline V gene are SGHRS and YFSETQ. The CDR3 contains 14 residues. CDR3 sequence reads: CAGARTGSTDTQYF. The CDR3 bases are TGCGCCGGAGCTCGGACAGGGAGCACAGATACGCAGTATTTT.

The DNA for the CDR3 is TGTGCCTGGAGCGAGTTTCGACGGGAGGTAAGCTCCTACAATGAGCAGTTCTTC. It yields the protein CAWSEFRREVSSYNEQFF. The chain recombines TRBV30 with TRBJ2-1; 7 bases line up with TRBD2. The CDR3 is made up of 18 amino acids. The germline V gene encodes CDR1 GTSNPN and CDR2 SVGIG (reference sequence). V trimming: 3 bases; J trimming: 0 bases; junction bases outside the gene matches: 14.

This clonotype was counted a few times. The genes are TRBV20-1 and TRBJ2-5; D may be TRBD1 (6 bases). The V gene lost 6 bases and the J gene lost 1 base, with 9 bases spanning the gap. The CDR3 covers 12 residues. Germline V gene sequence: CDR1 DFQATT, CDR2 SNEGSKA (reference sequence). CDR3 sequence: CSATGFQETQYF. The CDR3 DNA reads TGCAGTGCCACAGGGTTCCAAGAGACCCAGTACTTC.

This clonotype was picked up one time. The rearrangement joins TRBV21-1 to TRBJ2-3; the table gives TRBD2 as D, unverified against the DNA. TRBV21-1 corresponds to a pseudogene. The CDR3 runs to 17 residues. The CDR3 loop is CASSSQRTSGRVRYAVF. The CDR3 nucleotides are TGTGCCAGCAGCTCCCAACGGACTAGCGGGAGGGTCAGATACGCAGTATTT.

This clonotype was counted a few times. The V and J genes are TRBV6-2 or TRBV6-3 and TRBJ2-1; D may match TRBD1 or TRBD2 (5 bases each). The V end lost 6 bases, the J end lost 4 bases, and 13 bases lay between the germline ends. Looked up from germline, CDR1 is MNHEY and CDR2 is SVGEGT. The CDR3 is 14 residues long. CDR3 DNA sequence: TGTGCCAGCAGCTACGGGACGGCATACAATGAGCAGTTCTTC. Amino acids: CASSYGTAYNEQFF.